This T cell receptor beta chain was identified in a study of shared clonotypes between healthy human individuals. The CDR3 is made up of 16 amino acids. The germline gives CDR1 SGHTA, CDR2 FQGNSA. Germline trimming cut 5 bases from V and 3 bases from J; bases unmatched to any gene: 11. The donor cohort consisted entirely of Caucasian adults residing in Nashville, Tennessee. Data came from immunoSEQ multiplex PCR; TCRdb stores just in-frame clones and leaves some out. The sample consists of approximately 500,000 clones, 60% to 80% of them appearing once. J is TRBJ2-7 and V is TRBV7-2; 9 bases map to TRBD2. This TCR came from a woman in her forties in good health. Some clones in this sample may be carry-over from other donors' samples. Sequences were obtained from PBMCs. The CDR3 protein is CASSLGTSLSLYEQYF. As DNA, the CDR3 is TGTGCCAGCAGCCTCGGGACTAGCCTGAGCCTCTACGAGCAGTACTTC.